The present T cell receptor (beta chain) was sequenced within a study of T cell responses to AZD1222 COVID-19 vaccine. General study findings and limits: Spike-specific TCR breadth and depth went up after people got two AZD1222 doses. Only after the peak T cell response were repertoires sampled. Regions 160-218 and 743-854 held dominance among vaccine-associated CD4 TCRs, which spanned spike.

A remark on this clone: Its antigen is unidentified.

Data came from immunoSEQ multiplex PCR; TCRdb stores just in-frame clones and leaves some out. Among approximately 180,000 clones listed, 85% to 95% were seen once. The receptor was isolated from an adult in good health. Sample: peripheral blood, taken on day 0 of AZD1222 vaccination.

The CDR3 loop reads CASSQTVNTEAFF. CDR3 coding DNA: TGTGCCAGCAGTCAGACAGTGAACACTGAAGCTTTCTTT. This rearrangement joins TRBV6-5 to TRBJ1-1; D is perhaps TRBD1 (5 bases). V lost 5 bases and J lost 0, with 7 bases in between. CDR1 MNHEY and CDR2 SVGAGI come from the germline V gene. CDR3 length: 13 residues.